The rows below give T cell receptor beta chains drawn from one sample of a study of long-term antiretroviral therapy in people with HIV. Clones were read by immunoSEQ multiplex PCR, and TCRdb kept only the in-frame ones, dropping some. The repertoire holds 15,000 to 20,000 clones, about 91% seen once, with about 14% in the top ten. The input for sequencing was unsorted PBMCs, taken more than 2.2 years before starting antiretroviral therapy. The receptors originated from a woman in her twenties or thirties with HIV. Each CDR3 is given with its conserved first and last residue. The order of the fields is CDR3 DNA, CDR3 protein, clone size, V gene, J gene, D gene. The D gene is left open where the match is weak. Expanded clones are given a class, and other clones once, few, many or no size at all.

CDR3nt: TGTGCCATCAGTGAGAACGGTGTGGGCCTCCACTTT
CDR3aa: CAISENGVGLHF
abundance: .
v_gene: TRBV10-3
j_gene: TRBJ1-6
d_gene: .

CDR3nt: TGCGCCAGCAGCCACGGGACAGGCGTTGGGGAGCCCCAGCATTTT
CDR3aa: CASSHGTGVGEPQHF
abundance: .
v_gene: TRBV4-3
j_gene: TRBJ1-5
d_gene: TRBD1

CDR3nt: TGTGCCAGCAGCTTGGTGCCAGGGGGCAACCACGAGCAGTACTTC
CDR3aa: CASSLVPGGNHEQYF
abundance: once
v_gene: TRBV5-6
j_gene: TRBJ2-7
d_gene: TRBD1

CDR3nt: TGTGCCATCAGTGAGTCGGCCGGGACAGGTTCCTACGAGCAGTACTTC
CDR3aa: CAISESAGTGSYEQYF
abundance: .
v_gene: TRBV10-3
j_gene: TRBJ2-7
d_gene: TRBD1

CDR3nt: TGTGCCACCAGCAGCTCCCGATACAATGAGCAGTTCTTC
CDR3aa: CATSSSRYNEQFF
abundance: .
v_gene: TRBV15
j_gene: TRBJ2-1
d_gene: .

CDR3nt: TGTGCCAGCAGGCCGGCGGGTTATGAAAAACTGTTTTTT
CDR3aa: CASRPAGYEKLFF
abundance: .
v_gene: TRBV6-5
j_gene: TRBJ1-4
d_gene: .

CDR3nt: TGCGCCAGCGGATACAGGGAAGGAAGCTACGAGCAGTACTTC
CDR3aa: CASGYREGSYEQYF
abundance: few
v_gene: TRBV10-2
j_gene: TRBJ2-7
d_gene: .

CDR3nt: TGTGCCAGCAGGACAGGGAATGGAAACACCATATATTTT
CDR3aa: CASRTGNGNTIYF
abundance: .
v_gene: TRBV27
j_gene: TRBJ1-3
d_gene: TRBD1

CDR3nt: TGTGCCAGCTCACCATGGACAGCCACCGAATATGGCTACACCTTC
CDR3aa: CASSPWTATEYGYTF
abundance: .
v_gene: TRBV18
j_gene: TRBJ1-2
d_gene: .

CDR3nt: TGTGCCATCAGTGAGGGGGACTACAATGAGCAGTTCTTC
CDR3aa: CAISEGDYNEQFF
abundance: .
v_gene: TRBV10-3
j_gene: TRBJ2-1
d_gene: .

CDR3nt: TGTGCCAGCAGCCAAGGGCGGAGCGGTTCACCCCTCCACTTT
CDR3aa: CASSQGRSGSPLHF
abundance: .
v_gene: TRBV14
j_gene: TRBJ1-6
d_gene: .

CDR3nt: TGCGCCAGCAGCTTGGGACAGGTCTCTGGAAACACCATATATTTT
CDR3aa: CASSLGQVSGNTIYF
abundance: .
v_gene: TRBV5-1
j_gene: TRBJ1-3
d_gene: .

CDR3nt: TGTGCCAGCAGCCTCGCCGGCGGGGCCTACGAGCAGTACTTC
CDR3aa: CASSLAGGAYEQYF
abundance: .
v_gene: TRBV13
j_gene: TRBJ2-7
d_gene: .

CDR3nt: TGTGCCAGCAGCCTCCAGACAGGACCAGATACGCAGTATTTT
CDR3aa: CASSLQTGPDTQYF
abundance: .
v_gene: TRBV4-2
j_gene: TRBJ2-3
d_gene: .

CDR3nt: TGTGCCATCAGTGATCTGGCATCTAGCAATCAGCCCCAGCATTTT
CDR3aa: CAISDLASSNQPQHF
abundance: .
v_gene: TRBV10-3
j_gene: TRBJ1-5
d_gene: .

CDR3nt: TGCAGCGTTGACAGGCCCCCCCCCACAGATACGCAGTATTTT
CDR3aa: CSVDRPPPTDTQYF
abundance: .
v_gene: TRBV29-1
j_gene: TRBJ2-3
d_gene: .

CDR3nt: TGTGCCAGCGCCACGGGTTGGTCTGGCTACACCTTC
CDR3aa: CASATGWSGYTF
abundance: hyperexpanded
v_gene: TRBV6-5
j_gene: TRBJ1-2
d_gene: .

CDR3nt: TGTGCCATCTTCGCCAGTAGGACAGGGGGCGCGGGTGGCTACACCTTC
CDR3aa: CAIFASRTGGAGGYTF
abundance: .
v_gene: TRBV27
j_gene: TRBJ1-2
d_gene: TRBD1

CDR3nt: TGTGCCAGCAAACTCGGACAGGGCACAGATACGCAGTATTTT
CDR3aa: CASKLGQGTDTQYF
abundance: .
v_gene: TRBV19
j_gene: TRBJ2-3
d_gene: TRBD1

CDR3nt: TGCAGCGTTAACGGGGGCTCGGGTCGCACAGATACGCAGTATTTT
CDR3aa: CSVNGGSGRTDTQYF
abundance: .
v_gene: TRBV29-1
j_gene: TRBJ2-3
d_gene: .

CDR3nt: TGTGCCAGCAGTAACCGGGACAGGGGGCTTGACTATGGCTACACCTTC
CDR3aa: CASSNRDRGLDYGYTF
abundance: .
v_gene: TRBV6-6
j_gene: TRBJ1-2
d_gene: TRBD1

CDR3nt: TGCGCCAGCAGCCAAGATTGGGCGGGGGGGCAAATGGATACGCAGTATTTT
CDR3aa: CASSQDWAGGQMDTQYF
abundance: .
v_gene: TRBV4-1
j_gene: TRBJ2-3
d_gene: TRBD2

CDR3nt: TGTGCCAGCAGCCCAACTATATTAGGCTACACCTTC
CDR3aa: CASSPTILGYTF
abundance: few
v_gene: TRBV4-2
j_gene: TRBJ1-2
d_gene: .

CDR3nt: TGCACCAGCAGCCCAGAGAACACTGAAGCTTTCTTT
CDR3aa: CTSSPENTEAFF
abundance: .
v_gene: TRBV1
j_gene: TRBJ1-1
d_gene: .

CDR3nt: TGTGCCTGGAGTCTGGGACTAGCGGGGGGGCGGGGAGATACGCAGTATTTT
CDR3aa: CAWSLGLAGGRGDTQYF
abundance: .
v_gene: TRBV30
j_gene: TRBJ2-3
d_gene: TRBD2

CDR3nt: TGTGCCAGCAGCCTCCGGGACAGGGTTACTGAAGCTTTCTTT
CDR3aa: CASSLRDRVTEAFF
abundance: .
v_gene: TRBV7-2
j_gene: TRBJ1-1
d_gene: TRBD1

CDR3nt: TGCGCCAGCAGCCCCGAGGCGGGGCAGGGGTCCTACAATGAGCAGTTCTTC
CDR3aa: CASSPEAGQGSYNEQFF
abundance: .
v_gene: TRBV4-1
j_gene: TRBJ2-1
d_gene: .

CDR3nt: TGTGCCATCAGTCCAGAAAACTATGGCTACACCTTC
CDR3aa: CAISPENYGYTF
abundance: .
v_gene: TRBV10-3
j_gene: TRBJ1-2
d_gene: .